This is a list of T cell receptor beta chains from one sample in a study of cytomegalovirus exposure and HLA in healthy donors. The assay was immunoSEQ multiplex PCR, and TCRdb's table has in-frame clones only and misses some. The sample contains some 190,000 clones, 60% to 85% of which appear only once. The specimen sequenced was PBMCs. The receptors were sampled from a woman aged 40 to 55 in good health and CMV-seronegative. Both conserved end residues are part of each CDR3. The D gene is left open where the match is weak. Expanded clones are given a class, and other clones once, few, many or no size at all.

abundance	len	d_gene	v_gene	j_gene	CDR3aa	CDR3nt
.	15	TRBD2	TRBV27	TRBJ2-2	CASSFLRGGTGELFF	TGTGCCAGCAGTTTCTTGCGGGGGGGGACCGGGGAGCTGTTTTTT
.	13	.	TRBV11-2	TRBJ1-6	CASSVPGNSPLHF	TGTGCCAGCAGCGTTCCAGGGAATTCACCCCTCCACTTT
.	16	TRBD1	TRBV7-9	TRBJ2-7	CASSSGDRVDTYEQYF	TGTGCCAGCAGCTCCGGGGACAGGGTCGATACCTACGAGCAGTACTTC
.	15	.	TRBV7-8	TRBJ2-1	CASSLRGGAYNEQFF	TGTGCCAGCAGCTTAAGGGGGGGGGCCTACAATGAGCAGTTCTTC
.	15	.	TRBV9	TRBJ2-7	CASSVGLGTYYEQYF	TGTGCCAGCAGCGTAGGATTAGGGACTTACTACGAGCAGTACTTC
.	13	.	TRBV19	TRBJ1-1	CASSIYGQTEAFF	TGTGCCAGTAGTATATACGGACAAACTGAAGCTTTCTTT
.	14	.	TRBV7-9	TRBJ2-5	CASSLRRGGETQYF	TGTGCCAGCAGCTTACGTAGGGGGGGAGAGACCCAGTACTTC
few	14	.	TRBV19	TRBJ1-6	CASSIGTANSPLHF	TGTGCCAGTAGTATTGGGACTGCAAATTCACCCCTCCACTTT
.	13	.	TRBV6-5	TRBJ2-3	CASRTDYADTQYF	TGTGCCAGCAGGACGGACTACGCAGATACGCAGTATTTT
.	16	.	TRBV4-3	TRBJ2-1	CASSQALGSGNNEQFF	TGCGCCAGCAGCCAAGCACTTGGGTCAGGGAACAATGAGCAGTTCTTC
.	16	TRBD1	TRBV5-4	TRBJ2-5	CASSLGGQGSGETQYF	TGTGCCAGCAGCTTGGGAGGACAGGGAAGCGGGGAGACCCAGTACTTC
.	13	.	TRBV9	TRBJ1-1	CASASGGDTEAFF	TGTGCCAGCGCGTCAGGAGGGGACACTGAAGCTTTCTTT
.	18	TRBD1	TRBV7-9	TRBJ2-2	CASSFPGTGGGDTGELFF	TGTGCCAGCAGCTTTCCGGGGACAGGGGGAGGCGACACCGGGGAGCTGTTTTTT
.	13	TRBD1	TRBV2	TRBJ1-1	CATQGDRDTEAFF	TGTGCCACCCAGGGGGACAGAGACACTGAAGCTTTCTTT
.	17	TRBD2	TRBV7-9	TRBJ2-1	CASSLGGLAVTYNEQFF	TGTGCCAGCAGCTTGGGAGGACTAGCGGTGACCTACAATGAGCAGTTCTTC
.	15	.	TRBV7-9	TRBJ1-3	CASSAPGRSGNTIYF	TGTGCCAGCAGCGCGCCAGGGCGTTCTGGAAACACCATATATTTT
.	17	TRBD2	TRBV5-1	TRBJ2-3	CASSLLAGGTSTDTQYF	TGCGCCAGCAGCTTATTAGCGGGAGGCACGAGCACAGATACGCAGTATTTT
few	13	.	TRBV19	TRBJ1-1	CASSLGGGPEAFF	TGTGCCAGTAGTCTCGGGGGAGGGCCTGAAGCTTTCTTT
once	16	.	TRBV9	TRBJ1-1	CASSVGVGAGNTEAFF	TGTGCCAGCAGCGTAGGGGTGGGGGCCGGTAACACTGAAGCTTTCTTT
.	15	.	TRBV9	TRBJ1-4	CASSAEVPNGEKLFF	TGTGCCAGCAGCGCAGAGGTCCCGAATGGGGAAAAACTGTTTTTT
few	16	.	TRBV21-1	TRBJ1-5	CASSNDLRGGRQPQHF	TGTGCCAGCAGCAATGATCTGAGGGGTGGGAGGCAGCCCCAGCATTTT
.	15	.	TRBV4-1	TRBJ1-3	CASSQEAHSGNTIYF	TGCGCCAGCAGCCAAGAAGCTCACTCTGGAAACACCATATATTTT
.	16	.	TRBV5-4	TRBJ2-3	CASSFPTLETAYPQYF	TGTGCCAGCAGCTTTCCGACTTTGGAAACCGCATATCCGCAGTATTTT
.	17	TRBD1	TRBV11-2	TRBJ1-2	CASADRKTGAPLYGYTF	TGTGCCAGCGCGGACAGAAAGACAGGGGCTCCACTCTATGGCTACACCTTC
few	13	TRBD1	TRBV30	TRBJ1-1	CAWRGQGNTEAFF	TGTGCCTGGAGGGGACAGGGGAACACTGAAGCTTTCTTT
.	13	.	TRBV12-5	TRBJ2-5	CASGLAGGETQYF	TGTGCTAGTGGTTTGGCCGGAGGAGAGACCCAGTACTTC
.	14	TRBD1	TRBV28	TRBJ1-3	CASNPQGARNTIYF	TGTGCCAGCAACCCTCAGGGGGCAAGAAACACCATATATTTT